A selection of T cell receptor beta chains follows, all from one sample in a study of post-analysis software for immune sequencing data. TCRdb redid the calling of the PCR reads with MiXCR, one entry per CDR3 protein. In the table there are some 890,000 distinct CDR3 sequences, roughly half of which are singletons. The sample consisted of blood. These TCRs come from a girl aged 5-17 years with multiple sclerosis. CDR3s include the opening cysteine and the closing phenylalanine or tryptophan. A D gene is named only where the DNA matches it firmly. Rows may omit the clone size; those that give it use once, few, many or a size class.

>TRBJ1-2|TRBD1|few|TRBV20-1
CSARDWGGQGGSYTF
TGCAGTGCTAGAGATTGGGGTGGACAGGGTGGGTCCTACACCTTC
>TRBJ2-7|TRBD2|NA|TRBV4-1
CASSQDPGRANFYEQYF
TGCGCCAGCAGCCAAGATCCCGGGAGGGCCAATTTCTACGAGCAGTACTTC
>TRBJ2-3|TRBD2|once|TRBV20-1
CSARGTSGSAITKAVGTDTQYF
TGCAGTGCTAGAGGGACTAGCGGGAGCGCAATAACAAAAGCGGTCGGCACAGATACGCAGTATTTT
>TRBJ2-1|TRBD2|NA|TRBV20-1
CSAIESAAGGGDEQFF
TGCAGTGCTATCGAGTCTGCGGCGGGGGGAGGTGATGAGCAGTTCTTC
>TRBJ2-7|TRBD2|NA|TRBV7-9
CASSRGDYEQYF
TGTGCCAGCAGCCGGGGGGATTACGAGCAGTACTTC
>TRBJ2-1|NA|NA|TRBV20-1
CSARFPPGSSYNEQFF
TGCAGTGCTAGGTTTCCCCCCGGGAGCTCCTACAATGAGCAGTTCTTC
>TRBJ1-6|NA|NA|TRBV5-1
CASSLDGGSNSPLHF
TGCGCCAGCAGCTTGGATGGGGGGAGTAATTCACCCCTCCACTTT
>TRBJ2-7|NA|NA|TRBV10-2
CASRDTEVTYEQYF
TGCGCCAGCAGGGACACGGAGGTTACCTACGAGCAGTACTTC
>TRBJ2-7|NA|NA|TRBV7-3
CASSLAGLAYEQYF
TGTGCCAGCAGCTTAGCCGGGTTGGCCTACGAGCAGTACTTC
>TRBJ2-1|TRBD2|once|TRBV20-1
CSAIPVTSGRRNEQFF
TGCAGTGCTATACCCGTGACTAGCGGGAGGCGCAATGAGCAGTTCTTC